The present TCR beta chain was sequenced within a study of cytotoxic CD8 clonotypes in ibrutinib-treated CLL. Study background: Productive templates per sample averaged nearly 260,000; productive rearrangements, 94,082.

The ends were cut back, 4 bases at V and 5 bases at J, with 11 bases in the middle. The CDR3 sequence is 14 residues long. The germline V gene encodes CDR1 MDHEN and CDR2 SYDVKM. The method was immunoSEQ multiplex PCR; TCRdb's version includes in-frame clones alone and lacks a portion of them. The sample gives around 250,000 clones, under 80% of which show up once; 15% is in the top ten. A few counts support this clone. The V and J genes are TRBV28 and TRBJ1-4; D is possibly TRBD1 (5 bases). The material sequenced was PBMCs, taken after 24 months of ibrutinib treatment. This receptor was identified in a human donor with chronic lymphocytic leukemia. The DNA of the CDR3 is TGTGCCAGCAGTTCCCAGGGCGGCAATGAAAAACTGTTTTTT. It encodes CASSSQGGNEKLFF. The full variable domain, in which reference TRBV28 and TRBJ1-4 provide the parts outside the CDR3, is DVKVTQSSRYLVKRTGEKVFLECVQDMDHENMFWYRQDPGLGLRLIYFSYDVKMKEKGDIPEGYSVSREKKERFSLILESASTNQTSMYLCASSSQGGNEKLFFGSGTQLSVL.